This T cell receptor (beta chain) was recorded in a study of lymphopenia after photon versus proton radiotherapy. The table came from immunoSEQ multiplex PCR; TCRdb's copy has only in-frame clones and leaves some out. The sample has roughly 36,000 clones; under 90% are singletons. This clone was observed once. V was clipped by 0 bases and J by 2 bases, with 5 bases between them. This CDR3 region has 12 residues. CDR1 is SQVTM and CDR2 is ANQGSEA in the germline V gene. The TCR was taken from a woman in her forties or fifties with pancreatic cancer. The specimen was peripheral blood, collected from a patient treated with photon-based radiotherapy. The J gene is TRBJ2-7, the V gene TRBV29-1, with D possibly matching TRBD1 (5 bases). The DNA for the CDR3 is TGCAGCGTTGAAGAGGACACCTACGAGCAGTACTTC. As protein: CSVEEDTYEQYF.